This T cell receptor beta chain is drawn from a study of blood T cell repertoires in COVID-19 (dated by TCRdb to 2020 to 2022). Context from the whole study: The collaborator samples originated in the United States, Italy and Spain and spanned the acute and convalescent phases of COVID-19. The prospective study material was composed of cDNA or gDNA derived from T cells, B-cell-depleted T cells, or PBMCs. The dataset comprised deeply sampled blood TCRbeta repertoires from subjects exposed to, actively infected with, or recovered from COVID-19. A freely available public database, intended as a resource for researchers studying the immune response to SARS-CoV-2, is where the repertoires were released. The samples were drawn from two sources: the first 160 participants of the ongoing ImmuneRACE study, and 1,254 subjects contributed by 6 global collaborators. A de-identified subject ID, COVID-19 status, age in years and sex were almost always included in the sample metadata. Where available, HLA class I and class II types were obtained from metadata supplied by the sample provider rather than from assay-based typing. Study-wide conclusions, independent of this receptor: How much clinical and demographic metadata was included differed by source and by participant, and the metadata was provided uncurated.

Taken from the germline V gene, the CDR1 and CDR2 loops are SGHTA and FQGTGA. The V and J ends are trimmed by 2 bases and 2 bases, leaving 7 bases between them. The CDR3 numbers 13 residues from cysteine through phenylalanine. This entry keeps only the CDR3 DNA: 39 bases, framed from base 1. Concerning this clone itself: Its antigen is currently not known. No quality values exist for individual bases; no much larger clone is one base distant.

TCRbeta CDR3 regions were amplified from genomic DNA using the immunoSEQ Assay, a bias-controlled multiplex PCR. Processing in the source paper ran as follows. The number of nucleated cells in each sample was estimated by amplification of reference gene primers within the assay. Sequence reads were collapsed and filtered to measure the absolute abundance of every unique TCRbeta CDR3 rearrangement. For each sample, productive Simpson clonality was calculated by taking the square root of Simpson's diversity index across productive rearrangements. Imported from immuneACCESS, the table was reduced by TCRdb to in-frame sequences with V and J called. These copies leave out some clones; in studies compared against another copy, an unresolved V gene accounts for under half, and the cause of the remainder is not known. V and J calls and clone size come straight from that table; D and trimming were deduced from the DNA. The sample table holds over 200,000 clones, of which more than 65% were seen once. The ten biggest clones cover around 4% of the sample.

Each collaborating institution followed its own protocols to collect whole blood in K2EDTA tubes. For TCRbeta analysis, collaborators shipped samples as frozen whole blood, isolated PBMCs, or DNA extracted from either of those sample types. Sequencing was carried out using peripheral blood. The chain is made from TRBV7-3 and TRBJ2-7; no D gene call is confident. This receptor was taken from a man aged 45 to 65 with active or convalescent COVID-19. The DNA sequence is TGTGCCAGCAGCTTAGGCGGAACCTACGAGCAGTACTTC. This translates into CASSLGGTYEQYF.